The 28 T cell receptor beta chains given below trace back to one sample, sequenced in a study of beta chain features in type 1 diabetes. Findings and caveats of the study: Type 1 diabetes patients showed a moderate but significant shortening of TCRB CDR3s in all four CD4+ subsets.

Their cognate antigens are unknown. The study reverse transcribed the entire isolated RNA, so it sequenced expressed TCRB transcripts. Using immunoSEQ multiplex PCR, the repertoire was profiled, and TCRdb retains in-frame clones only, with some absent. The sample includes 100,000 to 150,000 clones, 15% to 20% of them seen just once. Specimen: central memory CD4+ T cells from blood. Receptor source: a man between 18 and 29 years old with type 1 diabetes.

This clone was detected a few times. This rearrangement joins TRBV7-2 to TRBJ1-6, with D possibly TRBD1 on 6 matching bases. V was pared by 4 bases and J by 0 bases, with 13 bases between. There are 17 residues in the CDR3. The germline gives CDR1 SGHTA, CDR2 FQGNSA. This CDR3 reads CASSSQGGGSYNSPLHF. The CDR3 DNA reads TGTGCCAGCAGCTCACAGGGAGGGGGCTCCTATAATTCACCCCTCCACTTT.

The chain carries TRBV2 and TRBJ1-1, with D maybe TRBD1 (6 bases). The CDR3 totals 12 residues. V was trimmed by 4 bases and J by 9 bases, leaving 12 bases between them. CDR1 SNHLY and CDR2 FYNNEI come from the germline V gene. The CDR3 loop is CASSGTGQKAFF. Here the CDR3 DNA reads TGTGCCAGCAGTGGGACGGGACAAAAAGCTTTCTTT. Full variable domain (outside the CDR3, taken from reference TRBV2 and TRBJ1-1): EPEVTQTPSHQVTQMGQEVILRCVPISNHLYFYWYRQILGQKVEFLVSFYNNEISEKSEIFDDQFSVERPDGSNFTLKIRSTKLEDSAMYFCASSGTGQKAFFGQGTRLTVV.

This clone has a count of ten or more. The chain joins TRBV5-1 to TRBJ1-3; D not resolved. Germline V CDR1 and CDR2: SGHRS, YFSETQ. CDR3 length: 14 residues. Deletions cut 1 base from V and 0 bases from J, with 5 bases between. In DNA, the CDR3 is TGCGCCAGCAGCTTGCAGAGCTCTGGAAACACCATATATTTT. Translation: CASSLQSSGNTIYF.

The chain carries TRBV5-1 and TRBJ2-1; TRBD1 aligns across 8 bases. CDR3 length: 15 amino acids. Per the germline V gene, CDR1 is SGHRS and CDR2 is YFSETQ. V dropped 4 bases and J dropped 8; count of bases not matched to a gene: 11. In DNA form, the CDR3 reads TGCGCCAGCAGCCGGGGTGGACAGGGTGTGGATGAGCAGTTCTTC. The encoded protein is CASSRGGQGVDEQFF.

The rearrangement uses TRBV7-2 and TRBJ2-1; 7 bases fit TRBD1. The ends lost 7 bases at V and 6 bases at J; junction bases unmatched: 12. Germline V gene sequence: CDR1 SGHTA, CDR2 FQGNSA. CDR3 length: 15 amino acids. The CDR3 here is CASTLRFDRANEQFF. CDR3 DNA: TGTGCCAGCACCCTCCGATTCGACAGGGCCAATGAGCAGTTCTTC.

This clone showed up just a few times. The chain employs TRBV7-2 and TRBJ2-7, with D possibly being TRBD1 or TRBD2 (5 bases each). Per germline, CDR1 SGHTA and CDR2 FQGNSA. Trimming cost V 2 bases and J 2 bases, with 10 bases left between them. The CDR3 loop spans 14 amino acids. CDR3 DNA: TGTGCCAGCAGCTTAAATGAGGGACCCTACGAGCAGTACTTC. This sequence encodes CASSLNEGPYEQYF. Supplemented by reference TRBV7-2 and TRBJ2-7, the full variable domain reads GAGVSQSPSNKVTEKGKDVELRCDPISGHTALYWYRQSLGQGLEFLIYFQGNSAPDKSGLPSDRFSAERTGGSVSTLTIQRTQQEDSAVYLCASSLNEGPYEQYFGPGTRLTVT.

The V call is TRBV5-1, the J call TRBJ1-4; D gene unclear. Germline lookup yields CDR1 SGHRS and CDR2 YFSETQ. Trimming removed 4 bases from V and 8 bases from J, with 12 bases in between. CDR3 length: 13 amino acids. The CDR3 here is CASSAGSAEKLFF. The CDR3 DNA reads TGCGCCAGCAGCGCCGGGAGCGCAGAAAAACTGTTTTTT. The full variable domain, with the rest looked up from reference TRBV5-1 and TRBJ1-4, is KAGVTQTPRYLIKTRGQQVTLSCSPISGHRSVSWYQQTPGQGLQFLFEYFSETQRNKGNFPGRFSGRQFSNSRSEMNVSTLELGDSALYLCASSAGSAEKLFFGSGTQLSVL.

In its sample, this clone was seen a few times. The CDR3 region has the DNA TGCAGCGTTGACAGGGGGCACACAGATACGCAGTATTTT. It codes for CSVDRGHTDTQYF. The chain combines TRBV29-1 with TRBJ2-3; 8 nucleotides line up with TRBD1. V was clipped by 3 bases and J by 2 bases; unmatched bases: 1. CDR3 size: 13 residues. Germline values: CDR1 SQVTM, CDR2 ANQGSEA.

The CDR3 nucleotides are TGCGCCAGCAGCTTGGACGGACAGGGAGCAGGCGAGCAGTACTTC. Protein sequence: CASSLDGQGAGEQYF. V and J are TRBV5-1 and TRBJ2-7; 8 nucleotides line up with TRBD1. CDR3 length: 15 residues. The germline gives CDR1 SGHRS, CDR2 YFSETQ. With 0 bases clipped from V and 6 bases from J, the junction kept 8 bases outside the gene matches. The entire variable domain, with the rest obtained from reference TRBV5-1 and TRBJ2-7, is as follows: KAGVTQTPRYLIKTRGQQVTLSCSPISGHRSVSWYQQTPGQGLQFLFEYFSETQRNKGNFPGRFSGRQFSNSRSEMNVSTLELGDSALYLCASSLDGQGAGEQYFGPGTRLTVT.

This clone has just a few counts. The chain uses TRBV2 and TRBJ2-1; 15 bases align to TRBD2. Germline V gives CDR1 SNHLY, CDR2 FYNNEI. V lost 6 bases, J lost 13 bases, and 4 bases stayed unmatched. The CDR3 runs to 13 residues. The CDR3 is CASSGLAGGLQFF. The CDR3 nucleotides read TGTGCCAGCAGCGGACTAGCGGGAGGGCTACAGTTCTTC.

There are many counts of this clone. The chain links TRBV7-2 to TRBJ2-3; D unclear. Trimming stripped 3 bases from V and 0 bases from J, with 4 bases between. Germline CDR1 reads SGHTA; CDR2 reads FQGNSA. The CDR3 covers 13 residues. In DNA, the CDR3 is TGTGCCAGCAGCTTTTACAGCACAGATACGCAGTATTTT. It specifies CASSFYSTDTQYF. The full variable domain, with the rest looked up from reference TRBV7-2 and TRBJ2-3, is GAGVSQSPSNKVTEKGKDVELRCDPISGHTALYWYRQSLGQGLEFLIYFQGNSAPDKSGLPSDRFSAERTGGSVSTLTIQRTQQEDSAVYLCASSFYSTDTQYFGPGTRLTVL.

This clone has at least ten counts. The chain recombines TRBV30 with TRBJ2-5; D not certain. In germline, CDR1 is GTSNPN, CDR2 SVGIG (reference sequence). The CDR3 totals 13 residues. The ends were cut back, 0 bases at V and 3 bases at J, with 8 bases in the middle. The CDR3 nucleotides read TGTGCCTGGAGTGTACGACTGAAAGAGACCCAGTACTTC. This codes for CAWSVRLKETQYF.

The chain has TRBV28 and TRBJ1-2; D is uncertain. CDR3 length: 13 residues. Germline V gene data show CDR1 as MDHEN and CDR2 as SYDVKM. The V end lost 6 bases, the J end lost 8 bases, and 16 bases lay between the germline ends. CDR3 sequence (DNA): TGTGCCAGCAGCCCCTATAGGAACGAGGGCTACACCTTC. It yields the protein CASSPYRNEGYTF.

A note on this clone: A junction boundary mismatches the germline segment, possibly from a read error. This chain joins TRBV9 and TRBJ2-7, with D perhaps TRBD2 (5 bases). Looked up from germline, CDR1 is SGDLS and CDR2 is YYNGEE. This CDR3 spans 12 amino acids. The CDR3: CASSVVAGPLLF. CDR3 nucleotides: TGTGCCAGCAGCGTAGTTGCGGGCCCTCTCCTCTTC.

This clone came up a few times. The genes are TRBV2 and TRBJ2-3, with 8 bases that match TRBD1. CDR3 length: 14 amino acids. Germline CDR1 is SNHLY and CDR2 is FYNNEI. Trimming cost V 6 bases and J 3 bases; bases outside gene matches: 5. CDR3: CASRAGQGTDTQYF. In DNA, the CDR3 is TGTGCCAGCAGAGCAGGACAGGGAACAGATACGCAGTATTTT.

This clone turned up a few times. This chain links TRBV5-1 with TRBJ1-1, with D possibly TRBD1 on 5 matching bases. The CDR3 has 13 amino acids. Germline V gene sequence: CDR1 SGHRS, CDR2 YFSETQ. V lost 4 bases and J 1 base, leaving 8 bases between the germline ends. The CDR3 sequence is CASSDQGNTEAFF. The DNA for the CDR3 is TGCGCCAGCAGCGATCAGGGGAACACTGAAGCTTTCTTT.

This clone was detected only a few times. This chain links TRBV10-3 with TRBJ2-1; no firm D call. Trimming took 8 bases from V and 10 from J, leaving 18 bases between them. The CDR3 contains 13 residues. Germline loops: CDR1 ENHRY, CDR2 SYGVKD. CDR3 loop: CAIGVYGNGEQFF. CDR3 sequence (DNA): TGTGCCATCGGCGTGTATGGGAACGGCGAGCAGTTCTTC.

The CDR3 protein is CASSSRGGTTGELFF. The DNA for the CDR3 is TGTGCCAGCTCCTCAAGGGGAGGGACCACCGGGGAGCTGTTTTTT. The rearrangement links TRBV7-2 to TRBJ2-2; TRBD2 agrees at 7 bases. Germline V gene sequence: CDR1 SGHTA, CDR2 FQGNSA. The CDR3 runs to 15 residues. V lost 8 bases, J lost 4 bases, and 10 bases stayed unmatched.

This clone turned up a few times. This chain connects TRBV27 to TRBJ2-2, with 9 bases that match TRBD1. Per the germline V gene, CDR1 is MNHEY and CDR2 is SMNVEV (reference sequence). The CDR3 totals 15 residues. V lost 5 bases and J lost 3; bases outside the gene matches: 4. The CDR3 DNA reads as TGTGCCAGCAGTCGGGACAGGGCAGACACCGGGGAGCTGTTTTTT. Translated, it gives CASSRDRADTGELFF.

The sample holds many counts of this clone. For the CDR3, the DNA is TGTGCCAGCAGCCCCGGACAGGACTATGGCTACACCTTC. Its protein is CASSPGQDYGYTF. This chain links TRBV7-3 with TRBJ1-2; 7 nucleotides line up with TRBD1. Germline CDR1 reads SGHTA; CDR2 reads FQGTGA. CDR3 length: 13 amino acids. Trimming took 5 bases from V and 3 from J; bases not matched to a gene: 3.

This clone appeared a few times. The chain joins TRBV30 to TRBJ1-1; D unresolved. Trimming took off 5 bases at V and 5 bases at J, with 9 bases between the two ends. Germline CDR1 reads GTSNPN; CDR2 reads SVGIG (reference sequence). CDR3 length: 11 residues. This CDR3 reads CAWSTWTEAFF. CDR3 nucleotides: TGTGCCTGGTCTACATGGACTGAAGCTTTCTTT.

The CDR3 region is CASSGQGDTQTQYF. The CDR3 region has the DNA TGCGCCAGCAGCGGACAAGGAGATACTCAGACCCAGTACTTC. The rearrangement uses TRBV5-1 and TRBJ2-5, with D maybe TRBD1 (5 bases). The V end was cut by 4 bases, the J end by 6 bases, with 16 bases between. This CDR3 is 14 amino acids long. Germline CDR1 reads SGHRS; CDR2 reads YFSETQ.

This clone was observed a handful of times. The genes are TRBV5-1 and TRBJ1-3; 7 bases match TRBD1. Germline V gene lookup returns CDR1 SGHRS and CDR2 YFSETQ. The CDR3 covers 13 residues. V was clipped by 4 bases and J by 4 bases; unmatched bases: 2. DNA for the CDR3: TGCGCCAGCAGCGGGACAGCCGGAAACACCATATATTTT. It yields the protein CASSGTAGNTIYF. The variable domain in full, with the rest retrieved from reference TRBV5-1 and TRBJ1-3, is KAGVTQTPRYLIKTRGQQVTLSCSPISGHRSVSWYQQTPGQGLQFLFEYFSETQRNKGNFPGRFSGRQFSNSRSEMNVSTLELGDSALYLCASSGTAGNTIYFGEGSWLTVV.

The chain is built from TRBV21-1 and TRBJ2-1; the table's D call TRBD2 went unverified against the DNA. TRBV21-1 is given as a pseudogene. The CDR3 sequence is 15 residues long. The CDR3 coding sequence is TGTGCCAGCAGCAAAGAGAAGCGGCCATACAATGAGCAGTTCTTC. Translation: CASSKEKRPYNEQFF.

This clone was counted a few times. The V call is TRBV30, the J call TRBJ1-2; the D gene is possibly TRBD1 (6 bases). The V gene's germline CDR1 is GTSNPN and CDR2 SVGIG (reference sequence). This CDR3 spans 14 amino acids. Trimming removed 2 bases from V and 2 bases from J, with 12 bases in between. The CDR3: CAWSKAGANYGYTF. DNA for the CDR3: TGTGCCTGGAGTAAGGCAGGGGCCAACTATGGCTACACCTTC.

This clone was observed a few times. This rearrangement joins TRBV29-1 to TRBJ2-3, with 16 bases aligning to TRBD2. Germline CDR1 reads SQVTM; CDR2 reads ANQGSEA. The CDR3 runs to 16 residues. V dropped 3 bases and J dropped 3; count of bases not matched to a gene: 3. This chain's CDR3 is CSVDGTSGGATDTQYF. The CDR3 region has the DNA TGCAGCGTTGACGGGACTAGCGGGGGGGCGACAGATACGCAGTATTTT.

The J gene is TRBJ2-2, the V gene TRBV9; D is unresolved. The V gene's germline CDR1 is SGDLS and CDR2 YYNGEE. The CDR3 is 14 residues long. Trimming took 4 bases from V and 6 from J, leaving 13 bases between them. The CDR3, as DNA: TGTGCCAGCAGCAAAGAAGGCCATGCCGGGGAGCTGTTTTTT. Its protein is CASSKEGHAGELFF.

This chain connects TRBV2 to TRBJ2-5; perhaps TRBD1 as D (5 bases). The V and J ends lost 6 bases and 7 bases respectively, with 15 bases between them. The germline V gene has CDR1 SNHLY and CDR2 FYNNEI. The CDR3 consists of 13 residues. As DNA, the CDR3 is TGTGCCAGCAGCCTAACAGGTCTTGGGACCCAGTACTTC. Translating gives CASSLTGLGTQYF.